This TCR beta chain was found in a study of cytomegalovirus exposure and HLA in healthy donors. About this clone: Its specificity is not known.

The PCR employed 60 Vbeta primers together with 13 Jbeta primers. Measured with immunoSEQ multiplex PCR; TCRdb has only the in-frame clones, and not every one. The table records about 270,000 clones, more than 80% of them present only once. Study-level results: V- and J-gene trimming of TCR beta was linked (in a later analysis) to a missense DCLRE1C variant. Previously analyzed data showed that most TCR beta V segments were productive at a frequency of about 87% or about 30%. A highly shared variant cluster was judged a likely technical artifact. More than 150 TCR beta chains were listed as cytomegalovirus-associated.

The V gene lost 3 bases and the J gene lost 1 base, with 10 bases spanning the gap. The CDR3 consists of 16 residues. Germline V gives CDR1 MNHEY, CDR2 SMNVEV (reference sequence). This TCR derives from a man in his forties or fifties in good health and CMV-seropositive. The sample consisted of PBMCs. This chain connects TRBV27 to TRBJ2-6, with TRBD1 as a possible D gene (5 bases). For the CDR3, the DNA is TGTGCCAGCAGTTTTCAGGGTGGGTCTGGGGCCAACGTCCTGACTTTC. It specifies CASSFQGGSGANVLTF. Complete variable domain (other parts from reference TRBV27 and TRBJ2-6): EAQVTQNPRYLITVTGKKLTVTCSQNMNHEYMSWYRQDPGLGLRQIYYSMNVEVTDKGDVPEGYKVSRKEKRNFPLILESPSPNQTSLYFCASSFQGGSGANVLTFGAGSRLTVL.